The sequence of this T cell receptor beta chain was determined in a study of T cells after yellow fever vaccination. In germline, CDR1 is SGHRS, CDR2 YFSETQ. CDR3 size: 15 residues. V was clipped by 1 base and J by 0 bases, with 9 bases between them. TCRdb processed the 5' RACE reads anew with MiXCR; each CDR3 protein has one entry. This sample has 340,000 or so distinct CDR3 sequences; approximately 13% occur once, and the top ten carry roughly 3.1%. This clonotype was seen repeatedly, ten times or more. Sample: CD4+ T cells sorted from PBMCs, taken 15 days after the yellow fever booster vaccination. The gene calls are TRBV5-1 and TRBJ2-3; D unclear. The TCR sequence derives from a man aged 18 to 29 who received the YFV17D yellow fever vaccine. CDR3 amino acids: CASSLNSPSTDTQYF. In nucleotides, the CDR3 is TGCGCCAGCAGCTTGAACAGCCCTAGCACAGATACGCAGTATTTT.